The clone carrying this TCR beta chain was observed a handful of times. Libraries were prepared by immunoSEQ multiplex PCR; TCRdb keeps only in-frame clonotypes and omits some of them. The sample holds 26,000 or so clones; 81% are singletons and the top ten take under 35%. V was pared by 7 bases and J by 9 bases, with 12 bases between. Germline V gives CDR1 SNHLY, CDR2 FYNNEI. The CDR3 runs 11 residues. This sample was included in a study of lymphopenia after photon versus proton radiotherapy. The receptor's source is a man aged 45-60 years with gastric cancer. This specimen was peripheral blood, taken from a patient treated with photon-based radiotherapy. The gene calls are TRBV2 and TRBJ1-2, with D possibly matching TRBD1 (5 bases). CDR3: CASTQGWSYTF. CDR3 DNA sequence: TGTGCCAGCACTCAGGGATGGAGCTACACCTTC.